The 11 T cell receptor beta chains below come from one sample, sequenced in a study of cytomegalovirus exposure and HLA in healthy donors. Amplification used 60 Vbeta primers and 13 Jbeta primers. Profiling relied on immunoSEQ multiplex PCR, and the TCRdb table lists in-frame clones only, not all of them. The sample lists 180,000 or so clones, less than 80% occurring once. Sequenced sample: PBMCs. These receptor sequences come from a female donor in good health and CMV-seronegative.

The chain employs TRBV19 and TRBJ2-7; 10 bases are shared with TRBD1. Germline V gives CDR1 LNHDA, CDR2 SQIVND (reference sequence). V trimming: 6 bases; J trimming: 1 base; junction bases outside the gene matches: 6. The CDR3 runs to 15 residues. Here the CDR3 reads CASRGDRGHSYEQYF. In DNA form, the CDR3 reads TGTGCCAGTAGAGGAGACAGGGGGCATTCCTACGAGCAGTACTTC.

This chain joins TRBV6-4 and TRBJ2-2; D gene ambiguous. Trimming cost V 6 bases and J 2 bases, with 7 bases left between them. This CDR3 contains 13 residues. Germline CDR1 reads MRHNA; CDR2 reads SNTAGT. DNA of the CDR3: TGTGCCAGCAGCCCATCCAACACCGGGGAGCTGTTTTTT. Translating it yields CASSPSNTGELFF.

This clone was seen just once. V gene TRBV7-2 combines with J gene TRBJ1-2, with TRBD1 matching 9 bases. V dropped 1 base and J dropped 5; count of bases not matched to a gene: 11. The germline V gene encodes CDR1 SGHTA and CDR2 FQGNSA. The CDR3 sequence is 17 residues long. The CDR3 loop is CASSLVPSGQGTYGYTF. DNA of the CDR3: TGTGCCAGCAGCTTAGTACCGTCGGGACAGGGAACGTATGGCTACACCTTC. Full variable domain (missing parts from reference TRBV7-2 and TRBJ1-2): GAGVSQSPSNKVTEKGKDVELRCDPISGHTALYWYRQSLGQGLEFLIYFQGNSAPDKSGLPSDRFSAERTGGSVSTLTIQRTQQEDSAVYLCASSLVPSGQGTYGYTFGSGTRLTVV.

The J gene is TRBJ1-5, the V gene TRBV5-6; a weak D match, TRBD1 (6 bases). Germline V lookup: CDR1 SGHDT, CDR2 YYEEEE. V was shortened by 1 base and J by 5 bases, with 19 bases between the two germline ends. There are 17 residues in the CDR3. CDR3 region: CASSLHPWQGYYQPQHF. The CDR3, as DNA: TGTGCCAGCAGCTTGCATCCGTGGCAGGGGTATTATCAGCCCCAGCATTTT.

The J gene is TRBJ2-7, the V gene TRBV5-1; 8 bases map to TRBD1. The CDR3 sequence is 14 residues long. CDR1 is SGHRS and CDR2 is YFSETQ in the germline V gene. V trimming: 1 base; J trimming: 4 bases; junction bases outside the gene matches: 4. CDR3 DNA sequence: TGCGCCAGCAGCTTGACAGGGGGAATATACGAGCAGTACTTC. Protein sequence: CASSLTGGIYEQYF.

The rearrangement uses TRBV28 and TRBJ1-3; 8 nucleotides align to TRBD1. J gave up 7 bases and V 6 bases, and 5 bases lay outside the gene matches. The CDR3 consists of 13 residues. Germline CDR1 and CDR2: MDHEN and SYDVKM. The CDR3, as DNA: TGTGCCAGCAGGCCGACAGGGGCCAACACCATATATTTT. Translation gives CASRPTGANTIYF.

The rearrangement joins TRBV2 to TRBJ1-2; 11 bases fit TRBD1. J was trimmed by 6 bases and V by 6 bases; bases with no gene match: 3. Per the germline V gene, CDR1 is SNHLY and CDR2 is FYNNEI. The CDR3 sequence is 13 residues long. The CDR3 DNA is TGTGCCAGCAGCCGGGACAGGGGGGATGGCTACACCTTC. It translates to CASSRDRGDGYTF.

The J gene is TRBJ1-1, the V gene TRBV7-9; D perhaps matches TRBD1 (6 bases). The CDR3 covers 12 residues. V shed 5 bases and J shed 3 bases, with 7 bases lying between them. Germline V gene lookup returns CDR1 SEHNR and CDR2 FQNEAQ (reference sequence). The CDR3: CASSRQDTEAFF. As DNA, the CDR3 is TGTGCCAGCAGCCGACAGGACACTGAAGCTTTCTTT. Filled out from reference TRBV7-9 and TRBJ1-1, the complete variable domain reads DTGVSQNPRHKITKRGQNVTFRCDPISEHNRLYWYRQTLGQGPEFLTYFQNEAQLEKSRLLSDRFSAERPKGSFSTLEIQRTEQGDSAMYLCASSRQDTEAFFGQGTRLTVV.

This clone came up once. The chain employs TRBV9 and TRBJ2-2; 7 bases align to TRBD2. The CDR3 consists of 16 residues. Germline trimming cut 4 bases from V and 7 bases from J; bases unmatched to any gene: 13. Germline V gene sequence: CDR1 SGDLS, CDR2 YYNGEE. The CDR3 nucleotides are TGTGCCAGCAGCCCGGGGTCAGCGGGGAGGGGCGGGGAGCTGTTTTTT. Residues: CASSPGSAGRGGELFF.

V gene TRBV28 combines with J gene TRBJ2-7; D unresolved. The CDR3 extends over 13 amino acids. V lost 6 bases to trimming and J lost 1 base, with 10 bases between them. Germline loops: CDR1 MDHEN, CDR2 SYDVKM. CDR3 nucleotides: TGTGCCAGCAGGCGGCACGCTTCCTACGAGCAGTACTTC. Protein sequence: CASRRHASYEQYF.

This chain uses TRBV21-1 with TRBJ2-3; the table's D call, TRBD2, was not checked against the DNA. TRBV21-1 is flagged as a pseudogene. This CDR3 region has 18 residues. The CDR3 region has the DNA TGTGCCAGCAGCAACCGGCTCGAGGTTCGGTTTAGCACAGATACGCAGTATTTT. It is translated as CASSNRLEVRFSTDTQYF.